The clone carrying this T cell receptor beta chain has only a few counts. This CDR3 comprises 14 residues. V gave up 5 bases and J gave up 5 bases, with 15 bases separating them. The sample originates from a study of T cell repertoires in cytomegalovirus infection. Each CDR3 protein gets one entry after TCRdb re-called the reads with MiXCR. The sample consists of about 400,000 distinct CDR3 sequences, around a sixth of them appearing once. The specimen sequenced was PBMCs. This receptor was identified in a human donor in good health (CMV status not recorded). Some clones in this sample may be carry-over from other donors' samples. The chain combines TRBV12-3 or TRBV12-4 with TRBJ1-1; no firm D call. CDR3 sequence (DNA): TGTGCCAGCAGTCCGATATCTAGGCAGACTGAAGCTTTCTTT. This encodes CASSPISRQTEAFF.